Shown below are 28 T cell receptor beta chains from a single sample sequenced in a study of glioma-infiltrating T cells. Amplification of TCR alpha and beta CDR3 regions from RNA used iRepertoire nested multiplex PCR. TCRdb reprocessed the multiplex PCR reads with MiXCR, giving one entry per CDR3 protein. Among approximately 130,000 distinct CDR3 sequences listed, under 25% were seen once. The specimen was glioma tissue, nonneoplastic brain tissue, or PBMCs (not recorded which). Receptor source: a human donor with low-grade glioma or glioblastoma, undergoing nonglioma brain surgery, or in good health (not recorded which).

This CDR3 reads CASSYRAGGNTEAFF. The CDR3 DNA is TGCGCCAGCAGCTACAGGGCAGGGGGGAACACTGAAGCTTTCTTT. This rearrangement joins TRBV5-1 to TRBJ1-1, with 7 bases lining up with TRBD1. The CDR3 length is 15 residues. CDR1 and CDR2 from the germline V gene are SGHRS and YFSETQ. The V gene end was trimmed by 3 bases and the J gene end by 1 base; junction bases not matched to a gene: 6.

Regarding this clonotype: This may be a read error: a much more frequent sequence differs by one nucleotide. This CDR3 is CASGYRVNTEAFF. DNA of the CDR3: TGTGCCAGCGGTTACAGGGTTAACACTGAAGCTTTCTTT. The rearrangement joins TRBV6-2 or TRBV6-3 to TRBJ1-1, with D tentatively TRBD1 (6 bases). Germline V gives CDR1 MNHEY, CDR2 SVGEGT. The CDR3 spans 13 residues.

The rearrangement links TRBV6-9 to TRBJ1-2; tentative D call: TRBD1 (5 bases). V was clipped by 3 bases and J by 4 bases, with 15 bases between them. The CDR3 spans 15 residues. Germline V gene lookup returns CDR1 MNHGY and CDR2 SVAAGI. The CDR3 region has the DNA TGTGCCAGCAGTTACCAAGGAGGGAGGGGCTATGGCTACACCTTC. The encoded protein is CASSYQGGRGYGYTF.

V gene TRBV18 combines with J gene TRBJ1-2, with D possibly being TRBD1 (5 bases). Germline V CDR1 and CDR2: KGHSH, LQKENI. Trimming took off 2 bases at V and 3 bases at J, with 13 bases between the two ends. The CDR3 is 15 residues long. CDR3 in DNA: TGTGCCAGCTCACCAGGGTCAGGGAGGGACTATGGCTACACCTTC. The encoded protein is CASSPGSGRDYGYTF. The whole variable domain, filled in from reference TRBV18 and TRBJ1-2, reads NAGVMQNPRHLVRRRGQEARLRCSPMKGHSHVYWYRQLPEEGLKFMVYLQKENIIDESGMPKERFSAEFPKEGPSILRIQQVVRGDSAAYFCASSPGSGRDYGYTFGSGTRLTVV.

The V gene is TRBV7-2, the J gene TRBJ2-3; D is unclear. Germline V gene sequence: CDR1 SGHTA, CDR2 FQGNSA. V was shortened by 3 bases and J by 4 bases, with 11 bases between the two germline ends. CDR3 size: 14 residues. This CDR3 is CASSFLEPPDTQYF. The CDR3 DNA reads TGTGCCAGCAGCTTCTTAGAGCCCCCAGATACGCAGTATTTT.

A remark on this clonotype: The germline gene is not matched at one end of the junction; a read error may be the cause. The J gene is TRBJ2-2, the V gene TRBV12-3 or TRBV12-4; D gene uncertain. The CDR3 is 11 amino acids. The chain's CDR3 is CASSLGTRPRF. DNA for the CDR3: TGTGCCAGCAGTTTAGGAACCAGGCCCCGTTTT.

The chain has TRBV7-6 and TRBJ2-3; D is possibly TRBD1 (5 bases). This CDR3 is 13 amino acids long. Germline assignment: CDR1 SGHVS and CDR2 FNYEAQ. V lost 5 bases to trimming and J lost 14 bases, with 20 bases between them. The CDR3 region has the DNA TGTGCCAGCAGCCCTGGGCTGGCAGGGTTGGGGTATTTT. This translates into CASSPGLAGLGYF. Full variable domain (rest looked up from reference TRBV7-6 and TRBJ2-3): GAGVSQSPRYKVTKRGQDVALRCDPISGHVSLYWYRQALGQGPEFLTYFNYEAQQDKSGLPNDRFSAERPEGSISTLTIQRTEQRDSAMYRCASSPGLAGLGYFGPGTRLTVL.

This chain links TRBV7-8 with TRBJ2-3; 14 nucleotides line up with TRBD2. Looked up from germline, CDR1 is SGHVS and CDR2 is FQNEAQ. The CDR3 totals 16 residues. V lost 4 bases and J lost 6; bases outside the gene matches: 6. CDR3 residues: CASSWGLAGARDTQYF. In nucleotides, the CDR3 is TGTGCCAGCAGCTGGGGACTAGCGGGGGCACGGGATACGCAGTATTTT.

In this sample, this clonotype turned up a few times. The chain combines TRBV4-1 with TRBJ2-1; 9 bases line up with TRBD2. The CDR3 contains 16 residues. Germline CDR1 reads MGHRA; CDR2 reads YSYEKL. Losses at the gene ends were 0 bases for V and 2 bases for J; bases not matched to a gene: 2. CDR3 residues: CASSQETSGTYNEQFF. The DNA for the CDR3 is TGCGCCAGCAGCCAAGAGACTAGCGGAACCTACAATGAGCAGTTCTTC.

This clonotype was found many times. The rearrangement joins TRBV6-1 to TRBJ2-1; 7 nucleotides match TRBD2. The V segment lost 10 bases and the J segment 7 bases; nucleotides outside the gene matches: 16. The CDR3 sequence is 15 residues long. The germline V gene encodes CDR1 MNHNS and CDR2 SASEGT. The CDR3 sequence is CATRRNFREVNEQFF. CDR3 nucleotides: TGTGCCACCCGAAGAAACTTCCGGGAGGTGAATGAGCAGTTCTTC.

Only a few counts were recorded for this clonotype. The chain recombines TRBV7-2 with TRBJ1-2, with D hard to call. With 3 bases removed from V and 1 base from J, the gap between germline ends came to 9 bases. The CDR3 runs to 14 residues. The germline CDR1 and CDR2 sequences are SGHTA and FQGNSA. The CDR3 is CASSFEKINYGYTF. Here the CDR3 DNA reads TGTGCCAGCAGCTTTGAGAAGATTAACTATGGCTACACCTTC.

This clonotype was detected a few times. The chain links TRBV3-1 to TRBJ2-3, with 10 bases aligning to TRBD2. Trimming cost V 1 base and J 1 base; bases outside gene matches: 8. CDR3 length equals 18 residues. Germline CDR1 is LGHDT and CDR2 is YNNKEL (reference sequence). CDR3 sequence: CASSQASLAGAGTDTQYF. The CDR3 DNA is TGTGCCAGCAGCCAAGCCTCCCTAGCGGGGGCTGGCACAGATACGCAGTATTTT.

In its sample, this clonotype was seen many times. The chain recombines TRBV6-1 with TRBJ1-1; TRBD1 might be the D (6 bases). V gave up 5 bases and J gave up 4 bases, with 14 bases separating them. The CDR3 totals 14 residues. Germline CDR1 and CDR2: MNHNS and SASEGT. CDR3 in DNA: TGTGCCAGCAGTTTGGACAGCCAGAGCACTGAAGCTTTCTTT. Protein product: CASSLDSQSTEAFF.

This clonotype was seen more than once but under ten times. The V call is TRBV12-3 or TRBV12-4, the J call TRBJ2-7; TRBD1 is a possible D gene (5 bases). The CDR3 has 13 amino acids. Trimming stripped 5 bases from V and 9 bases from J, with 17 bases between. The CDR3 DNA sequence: TGTGCCAGCAGTCCAGGGAAACTCGCGCGGCAGTACGTC. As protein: CASSPGKLARQYV.

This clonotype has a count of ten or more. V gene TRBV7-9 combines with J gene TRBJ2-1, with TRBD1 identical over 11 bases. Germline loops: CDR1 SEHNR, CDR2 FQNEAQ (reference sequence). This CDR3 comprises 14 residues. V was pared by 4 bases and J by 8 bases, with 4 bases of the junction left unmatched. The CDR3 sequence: CASSSDRGPDEQFF. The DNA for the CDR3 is TGTGCCAGCAGCTCGGACAGGGGGCCCGATGAGCAGTTCTTC. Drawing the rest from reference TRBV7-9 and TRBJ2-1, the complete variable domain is DTGVSQNPRHKITKRGQNVTFRCDPISEHNRLYWYRQTLGQGPEFLTYFQNEAQLEKSRLLSDRFSAERPKGSFSTLEIQRTEQGDSAMYLCASSSDRGPDEQFFGPGTRLTVL.

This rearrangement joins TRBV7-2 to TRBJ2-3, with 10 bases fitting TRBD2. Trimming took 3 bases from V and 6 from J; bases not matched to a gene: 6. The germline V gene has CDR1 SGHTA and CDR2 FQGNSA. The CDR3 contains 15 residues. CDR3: CASSLGGLATDTQYF. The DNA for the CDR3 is TGTGCCAGCAGCTTGGGGGGACTAGCGACCGATACGCAGTATTTT.

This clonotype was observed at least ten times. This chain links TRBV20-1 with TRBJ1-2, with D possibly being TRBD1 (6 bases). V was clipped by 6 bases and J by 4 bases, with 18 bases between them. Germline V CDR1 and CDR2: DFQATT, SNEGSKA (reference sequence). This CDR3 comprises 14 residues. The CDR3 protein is CSAVDRPNPYGYTF. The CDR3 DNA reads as TGCAGTGCCGTAGACAGGCCCAACCCCTATGGCTACACCTTC.

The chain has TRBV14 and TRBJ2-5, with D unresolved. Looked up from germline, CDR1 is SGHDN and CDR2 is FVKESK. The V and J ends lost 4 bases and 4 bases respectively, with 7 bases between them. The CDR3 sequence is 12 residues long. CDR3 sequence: CASSRIGETQYF. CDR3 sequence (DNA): TGTGCCAGCAGCCGAATAGGAGAGACCCAGTACTTC. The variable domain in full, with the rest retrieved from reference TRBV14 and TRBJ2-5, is EAGVTQFPSHSVIEKGQTVTLRCDPISGHDNLYWYRRVMGKEIKFLLHFVKESKQDESGMPNNRFLAERTGGTYSTLKVQPAELEDSGVYFCASSRIGETQYFGPGTRLLVL.

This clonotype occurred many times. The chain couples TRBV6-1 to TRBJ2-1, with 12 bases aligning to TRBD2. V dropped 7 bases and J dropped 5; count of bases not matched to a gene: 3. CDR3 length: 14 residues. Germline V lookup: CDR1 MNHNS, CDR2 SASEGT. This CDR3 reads CASILAGGHNEQFF. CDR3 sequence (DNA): TGTGCCAGCATACTAGCGGGGGGACACAATGAGCAGTTCTTC.

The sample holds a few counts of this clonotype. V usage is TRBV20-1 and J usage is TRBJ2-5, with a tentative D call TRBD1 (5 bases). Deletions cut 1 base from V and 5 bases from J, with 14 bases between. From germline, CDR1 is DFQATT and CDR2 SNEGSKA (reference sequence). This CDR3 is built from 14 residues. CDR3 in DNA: TGCAGTGCTAGAGGGCAGGGTTGGGTGGAGACCCAGTACTTC. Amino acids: CSARGQGWVETQYF.

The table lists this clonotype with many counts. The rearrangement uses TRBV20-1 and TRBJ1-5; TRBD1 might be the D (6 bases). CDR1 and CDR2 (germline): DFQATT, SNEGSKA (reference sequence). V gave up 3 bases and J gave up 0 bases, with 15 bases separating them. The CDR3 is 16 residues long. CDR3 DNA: TGCAGTGCTAGCGCTGGACAGCTCTATAGCAATCAGCCCCAGCATTTT. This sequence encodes CSASAGQLYSNQPQHF.

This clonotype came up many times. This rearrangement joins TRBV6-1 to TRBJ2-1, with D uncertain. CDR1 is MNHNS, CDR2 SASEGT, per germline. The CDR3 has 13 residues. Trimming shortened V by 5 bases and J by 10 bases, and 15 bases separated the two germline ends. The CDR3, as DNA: TGTGCCAGCAGTTTCCGGACCGAACTGGAGCAGTTCTTC. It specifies CASSFRTELEQFF.

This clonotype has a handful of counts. In nucleotides, the CDR3 is TGTGCCAGCAGCTTAGAGGCCCTGACGACTGAAGCTTTCTTT. Translating it yields CASSLEALTTEAFF. The V gene is TRBV11-2, the J gene TRBJ1-1; D not certain. Germline lookup yields CDR1 SGHAT and CDR2 FQNNGV. V gave up 0 bases and J gave up 5 bases, with 10 bases separating them. This CDR3 is 14 amino acids long.

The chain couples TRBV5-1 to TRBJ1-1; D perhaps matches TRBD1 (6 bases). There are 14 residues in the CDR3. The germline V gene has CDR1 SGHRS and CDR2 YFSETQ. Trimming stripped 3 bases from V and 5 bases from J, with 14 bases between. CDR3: CASSWGGTRTEAFF. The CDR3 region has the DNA TGCGCCAGCAGCTGGGGGGGCACGAGGACTGAAGCTTTCTTT.

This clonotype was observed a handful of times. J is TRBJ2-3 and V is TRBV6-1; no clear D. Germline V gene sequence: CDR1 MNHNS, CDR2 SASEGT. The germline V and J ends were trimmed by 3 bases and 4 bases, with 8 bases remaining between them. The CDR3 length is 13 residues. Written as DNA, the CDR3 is TGTGCCAGCAGTGACAGAAACCCAGATACGCAGTATTTT. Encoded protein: CASSDRNPDTQYF.

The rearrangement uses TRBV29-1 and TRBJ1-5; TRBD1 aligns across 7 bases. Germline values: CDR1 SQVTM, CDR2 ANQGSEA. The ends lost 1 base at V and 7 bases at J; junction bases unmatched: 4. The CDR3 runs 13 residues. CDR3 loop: CSVEGQGGQPQHF. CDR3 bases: TGCAGCGTTGAAGGACAGGGCGGCCAGCCCCAGCATTTT.

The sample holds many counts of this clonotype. As DNA, the CDR3 is TGTGCCACCAGCAGAGAGGACAGCACTGAAGCTTTCTTT. This sequence encodes CATSREDSTEAFF. The V call is TRBV15, the J call TRBJ1-1, with D perhaps matching TRBD1 (6 bases). Germline V gene lookup returns CDR1 LNHNV and CDR2 YYDKDF (reference sequence). The CDR3 runs to 13 residues. V was trimmed by 0 bases and J by 4 bases, leaving 6 bases between them.

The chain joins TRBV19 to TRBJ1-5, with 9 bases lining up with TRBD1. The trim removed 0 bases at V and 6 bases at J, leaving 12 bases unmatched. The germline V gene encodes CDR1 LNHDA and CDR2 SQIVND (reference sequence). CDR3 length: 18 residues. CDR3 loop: CASSIDPTRGQGCQPQHF. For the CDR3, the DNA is TGTGCCAGTAGTATAGACCCCACCCGGGGACAGGGTTGTCAGCCCCAGCATTTT.